The clone carrying this T cell receptor beta chain was seen just once. The data were obtained in a study of OX40 agonist ivuxolimab in advanced cancers. Turning to the study itself: Ivuxolimab, which is an agonistic anti-OX40 (CD134) antibody, was administered to the patients. Among those enrolled, mean age was about 60 years (range about 23 to 79) and less than 90% were male.

This CDR3 comprises 17 residues. Germline V lookup: CDR1 SGHAT, CDR2 FQNNGV. V lost 4 bases and J lost 0, with 16 bases in between. The repertoire was sequenced with immunoSEQ multiplex PCR; TCRdb's copy has only in-frame clones and lacks some. This table holds around 20,000 clones, approximately 83% found once. The clonotype was recovered from an adult with an advanced solid tumor such as melanoma, head and neck, liver or kidney cancer. The V and J genes are TRBV11-2 and TRBJ1-5; possible D gene TRBD1, 5 bases. Sequenced here: CD4+ or CD8+ T cells sorted from blood, sampled in a trial of the OX40 agonist ivuxolimab. The CDR3 is CASSSPGGLHSNQPQHF. CDR3 DNA: TGTGCCAGCAGCTCGCCCGGGGGATTACATAGCAATCAGCCCCAGCATTTT.